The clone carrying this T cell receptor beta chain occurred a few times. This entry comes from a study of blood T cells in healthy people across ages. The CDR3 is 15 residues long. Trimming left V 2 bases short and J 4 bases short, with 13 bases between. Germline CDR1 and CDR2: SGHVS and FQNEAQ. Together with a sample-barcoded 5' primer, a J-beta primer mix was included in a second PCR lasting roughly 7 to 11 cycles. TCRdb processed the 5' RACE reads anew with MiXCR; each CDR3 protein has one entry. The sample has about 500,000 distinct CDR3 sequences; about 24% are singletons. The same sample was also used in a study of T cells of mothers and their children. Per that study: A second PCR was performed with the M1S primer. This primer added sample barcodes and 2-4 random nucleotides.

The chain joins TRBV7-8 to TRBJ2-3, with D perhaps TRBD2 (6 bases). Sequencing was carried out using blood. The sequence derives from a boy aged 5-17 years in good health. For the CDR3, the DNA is TGTGCCAGCAGCTTACGGTTAACTAGCCCAGATACGCAGTATTTT. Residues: CASSLRLTSPDTQYF.